One and the same sample provided the 21 T cell receptor beta chains below, sequenced in a study of blood T cell repertoires in COVID-19. TCRdb's table, derived via immunoSEQ multiplex PCR, lists solely in-frame clones and lacks some. This table has more than 90,000 clones, 70% to 90% appearing once. Input material: peripheral blood. These receptors all come from a woman under 40 with acute or convalescent COVID-19.

V is TRBV6-5 and J is TRBJ1-5, with D possibly being TRBD1 (6 bases). The V gene's germline CDR1 is MNHEY and CDR2 SVGAGI. V lost 6 bases, J lost 3 bases, and 12 bases lay in between. This CDR3 is built from 14 residues. CDR3 nucleotides: TGTGCCAGCAGAAGGTCAGGGGACAATCAGCCCCAGCATTTT. Its protein is CASRRSGDNQPQHF.

The chain joins TRBV19 to TRBJ1-2; 9 nucleotides agree with TRBD1. The CDR3 is 16 amino acids. The trim removed 5 bases at V and 1 base at J, leaving 8 bases unmatched. Germline CDR1 reads LNHDA; CDR2 reads SQIVND (reference sequence). The CDR3 protein is CASSASPGQGNYGYTF. The CDR3 DNA reads TGTGCCAGTAGTGCGTCTCCGGGACAGGGTAACTATGGCTACACCTTC.

The sample holds one count of this clone. The rearrangement uses TRBV3-1 (or the pseudogene TRBV3-2) and TRBJ2-1, with 14 positions matching TRBD2. The CDR3 runs to 18 residues. Germline V CDR1 and CDR2: LGHDT, YNNKEL (reference sequence). With 6 bases clipped from V and 0 bases from J, the junction kept 7 bases outside the gene matches. The CDR3 DNA sequence: TGTGCCAGCAGTCCCGGGACTAGCGGGGGTTACTCCTACAATGAGCAGTTCTTC. Translating it yields CASSPGTSGGYSYNEQFF.

The rearrangement links TRBV6-5 to TRBJ1-2, with TRBD1 identical over 7 bases. Germline CDR1 and CDR2: MNHEY and SVGAGI. Trimming took 4 bases from V and 7 from J; bases not matched to a gene: 6. This CDR3 region has 13 residues. The CDR3 DNA is TGTGCCAGCAGTTGGTCAGGGGGAGCTGGCTACACCTTC. Amino acids: CASSWSGGAGYTF.

The chain has TRBV15 and TRBJ1-2, with D uncertain. Germline lookup yields CDR1 LNHNV and CDR2 YYDKDF (reference sequence). Trimming pared 1 base from V and 4 bases from J, leaving 10 bases between. The CDR3 runs to 14 residues. The CDR3 region has the DNA TGTGCCACCAGCAGAGCCGGGGTAAGCTATGGCTACACCTTC. Its translation is CATSRAGVSYGYTF.

This sequence joins TRBV19 and TRBJ1-2, with 9 nucleotides matching TRBD1. The germline V gene has CDR1 LNHDA and CDR2 SQIVND (reference sequence). V trimming: 9 bases; J trimming: 6 bases; junction bases outside the gene matches: 11. The CDR3 runs 14 residues. The CDR3 loop is CASRSTGGVDGYTF. The CDR3 DNA reads TGTGCCAGCCGATCGACAGGGGGTGTCGATGGCTACACCTTC. The full variable domain, its missing parts supplied by reference TRBV19 and TRBJ1-2, is DGGITQSPKYLFRKEGQNVTLSCEQNLNHDAMYWYRQDPGQGLRLIYYSQIVNDFQKGDIAEGYSVSREKKESFPLTVTSAQKNPTAFYLCASRSTGGVDGYTFGSGTRLTVV.

This CDR3 is CASSITGGWDNQPQHF. The CDR3 DNA is TGTGCCAGTAGTATTACAGGGGGCTGGGACAATCAGCCCCAGCATTTT. J is TRBJ1-5 and V is TRBV19, with 9 positions matching TRBD1. This CDR3 has 16 residues. J lost 3 bases, V lost 3 bases, and 6 bases had no gene match. The germline V gene encodes CDR1 LNHDA and CDR2 SQIVND (reference sequence).

The J gene is TRBJ2-7, the V gene TRBV11-2, with D possibly TRBD2 on 6 matching bases. V was cut by 0 bases and J by 3 bases, with 9 bases left in between. CDR1 SGHAT and CDR2 FQNNGV come from the germline V gene. The CDR3 runs 14 residues. The DNA of the CDR3 is TGTGCCAGCAGCTTAGATACGGGACTCTACGAGCAGTACTTC. It codes for CASSLDTGLYEQYF.

The J gene is TRBJ2-2, the V gene TRBV24-1; D is perhaps TRBD1 (5 bases). The V end lost 3 bases, the J end lost 3 bases, and 16 bases lay between the germline ends. Germline V lookup: CDR1 KGHDR, CDR2 SFDVKD. CDR3 length: 17 residues. The CDR3 spells CATSDIQDARDTGELFF. CDR3 nucleotides: TGTGCCACCAGTGATATACAGGACGCCCGGGACACCGGGGAGCTGTTTTTT.

The chain links TRBV7-2 to TRBJ2-4; D call uncertain. The germline V and J ends were trimmed by 1 base and 8 bases, with 12 bases remaining between them. Germline CDR1 and CDR2: SGHTA and FQGNSA. This CDR3 has 14 residues. The CDR3, as DNA: TGTGCCAGCAGCTTAGGGCTAGGTCCCGACATTCAGTACTTC. This sequence encodes CASSLGLGPDIQYF.

The chain links TRBV5-1 to TRBJ1-4; TRBD1 matches at 7 bases. The CDR3 is 15 residues long. Unmatched junction bases numbered 6, after V lost 1 base and J lost 6 bases. CDR1 and CDR2 (germline): SGHRS, YFSETQ. CDR3 nucleotide sequence: TGCGCCAGCAGCTTGTTTGGGACAGAATATGAAAAACTGTTTTTT. Amino acid sequence: CASSLFGTEYEKLFF.

This clone was observed a few times. A much larger clone is a single base away; this may be a read error. The chain carries TRBV6-4 and TRBJ2-2, with 7 bases fitting TRBD1. The germline V gene has CDR1 MRHNA and CDR2 SNTAGT. V lost 6 bases to trimming and J lost 3 bases; unmatched junction nucleotides: 4. The length of the CDR3 is 14 residues. CDR3 DNA sequence: TGTGCCAGCAGCCGACAGGGTGACACCGGGGAGCTGTTTTTT. Translation: CASSRQGDTGELFF.

This chain uses TRBV28 with TRBJ1-1; possibly TRBD1 for D (6 bases). CDR3 length equals 14 residues. Between the trimmed V and J ends, which lost 5 bases and 4 bases, there was a span of 14 bases. CDR1 MDHEN and CDR2 SYDVKM come from the germline V gene. CDR3 protein: CASSTREGGTEAFF. The CDR3 bases are TGTGCCAGCAGTACCAGGGAAGGGGGCACTGAAGCTTTCTTT.

The chain couples TRBV19 to TRBJ1-1; D is possibly TRBD1 (5 bases). Trimming shortened V by 3 bases and J by 1 base, and 9 bases separated the two germline ends. The CDR3 is made up of 14 amino acids. Germline assignment: CDR1 LNHDA and CDR2 SQIVND (reference sequence). CDR3 region: CASSIQGRNTEAFF. CDR3 nucleotide sequence: TGTGCCAGTAGTATTCAGGGCAGGAACACTGAAGCTTTCTTT.

The chain carries TRBV7-9 and TRBJ1-2, with D possibly TRBD1 on 6 matching bases. Germline CDR1 SEHNR, CDR2 FQNEAQ (reference sequence). The ends were cut back, 5 bases at V and 0 bases at J, with 19 bases in the middle. This CDR3 has 17 amino acids. The CDR3 sequence is CASSPTPDRKANYGYTF. The DNA for the CDR3 is TGTGCCAGCAGCCCGACCCCCGACAGGAAAGCTAACTATGGCTACACCTTC.

The chain joins TRBV7-9 to TRBJ2-7, with 7 bases matching TRBD1. The V gene's germline CDR1 is SEHNR and CDR2 FQNEAQ (reference sequence). The CDR3 is 14 amino acids. Germline trimming cut 5 bases from V and 2 bases from J; bases unmatched to any gene: 6. DNA for the CDR3: TGTGCCAGCAGCCCGACTGACAGGGCCTACGAGCAGTACTTC. This gives the protein CASSPTDRAYEQYF.

J is TRBJ1-4 and V is TRBV4-1; no clear D gene. V dropped 1 base and J dropped 8 bases, with 8 bases sitting between them. There are 13 residues in the CDR3. CDR1 is MGHRA and CDR2 is YSYEKL in the germline V gene. The CDR3 DNA reads TGCGCCAGCAGCCAAGTTCTAGGAGAAAAACTGTTTTTT. This sequence encodes CASSQVLGEKLFF.

About this clone: Within the sample, other DNA sequences also encode this same CDR3. This chain joins TRBV5-6 and TRBJ2-7, with D tentatively TRBD2 (6 bases). CDR3 length equals 14 residues. The V end lost 1 base, the J end lost 3 bases, and 11 bases lay between the germline ends. Germline CDR1 is SGHDT and CDR2 is YYEEEE. CDR3 bases: TGTGCCAGCAGCTTGCGAGGGACTGACTACGAGCAGTACTTC. This codes for CASSLRGTDYEQYF.

This clone has only a few counts. The chain uses TRBV27 and TRBJ2-2, with TRBD1 matching over 9 bases. The CDR3 covers 16 residues. Germline V gene lookup returns CDR1 MNHEY and CDR2 SMNVEV (reference sequence). Trimming cost V 5 bases and J 7 bases; bases outside gene matches: 11. CDR3 sequence: CASSPDGQGLGGELFF. Written as DNA, the CDR3 is TGTGCCAGCAGTCCGGACGGACAGGGGTTGGGCGGGGAGCTGTTTTTT.

The genes are TRBV3-1 (or the pseudogene TRBV3-2) and TRBJ2-3, with a possible D match to TRBD2 (5 bases). CDR1 is LGHDT and CDR2 is YNNKEL in the germline V gene (reference sequence). The CDR3 covers 15 residues. Trimming stripped 4 bases from V and 5 bases from J, with 16 bases between. CDR3: CASSLREVRGDTQYF. CDR3 coding DNA: TGTGCCAGCAGCCTAAGAGAGGTCCGGGGAGATACGCAGTATTTT.

The chain carries TRBV2 and TRBJ2-7; TRBD1 matches at 7 bases. J was trimmed by 4 bases and V by 4 bases; bases with no gene match: 4. CDR1 and CDR2 (germline): SNHLY, FYNNEI. The CDR3 is 13 amino acids. CDR3 nucleotide sequence: TGTGCCAGCAGTGGGGACAGTTTTTACGAGCAGTACTTC. It yields the protein CASSGDSFYEQYF.